The TCR beta chain described here comes from a study of cytomegalovirus exposure and HLA in healthy donors. General study results and limits: For cytomegalovirus status, the classifier reportedly gave diagnoses with high specificity and sensitivity. Within a later analysis, the majority of CMV-associated TCR beta chains appeared HLA-restricted. The study assumed roughly uniform donor sequencing depth for presence/absence analyses.

60 Vbeta and 13 Jbeta primers were used in PCR. The table came from immunoSEQ multiplex PCR; TCRdb's copy has only in-frame clones and leaves some out. This sample carries about 120,000 clones, approximately 80% of them seen once, and the ten largest clones take roughly 1.5%. The V end was cut by 4 bases, the J end by 2 bases, with 12 bases between. Germline CDR1 and CDR2: MGHRA and YSYEKL. This CDR3 region has 14 residues. Likely unrecorded immune exposures existed in these nominally healthy donors. Worth noting for this clone: The antigen remains undetermined.

Sequencing was performed on PBMCs. The gene calls are TRBV4-1 and TRBJ2-7; maybe TRBD1 (5 bases). This sequence was found in a woman younger than 30 in good health and CMV-seronegative. The DNA of the CDR3 is TGCGCCAGCAGCCTCTTCAGGGCAGCCTACGAGCAGTACTTC. This codes for CASSLFRAAYEQYF.